The present T cell receptor beta chain was sequenced within a study of cytomegalovirus exposure and HLA in healthy donors. The CDR3 covers 15 residues. The V gene lost 4 bases and the J gene lost 0 bases, with 12 bases spanning the gap. The germline V gene has CDR1 SGHVS and CDR2 FQNEAQ. Generated by immunoSEQ multiplex PCR, the TCRdb table keeps only in-frame clones and is missing some. The sample yields about 200,000 clones, less than 90% seen once. The rearrangement links TRBV7-8 to TRBJ1-2; a weak D match, TRBD1 (5 bases). The clonotype originates from a woman in her late teens or twenties in good health and CMV-seronegative. The sample was PBMCs. In DNA, the CDR3 is TGTGCCAGCAGCTACCCGGGGGTAGCTAACTATGGCTACACCTTC. Encoded protein: CASSYPGVANYGYTF.